This is a list of T cell receptor beta chains from one sample in a study of T-cell memory formation after mild COVID-19. Via MiXCR, TCRdb re-called the 5' RACE reads, giving one row per CDR3 protein. The repertoire includes about 620,000 distinct CDR3 sequences, roughly 18% of them detected once, and more than 10% sits in the top ten. The sample consisted of PBMCs or a T cell subset sorted from them (not recorded which). Receptor source: an adult woman who had mild COVID-19 (a few samples of this study predate the infection). Cell type and time point are not known. Each CDR3 is given with its conserved first and last residue. A D gene is named only where the DNA matches it firmly. Some rows mark clone size as missing; the rest say once, few, many or name a class of expanded clone.

- TRBJ1-2 TRBV12-3/TRBV12-4 TRBD1 TGTGCCAGCAGTTTGCAGACAGGGGTCTATGGCTACACCTTC CASSLQTGVYGYTF
few TRBJ2-2 TRBV5-1 - TGCGCCAGCAGCTTGGCCTGGGGACAACTAAGCACCGGGGAGCTGTTTTTT CASSLAWGQLSTGELFF
- TRBJ2-7 TRBV13 TRBD2 TGTGCCAGCAGCTTCGGGACTAGCGGGGCCTCCTACGAGCAGTACTTC CASSFGTSGASYEQYF
- TRBJ2-3 TRBV5-1 TRBD1 TGCGCCAGCAGCTTGTCGAGACAGGGGCCGACAGATACGCAGTATTTT CASSLSRQGPTDTQYF
- TRBJ2-5 TRBV18 TRBD2 TGTGCCAGCTCACCAAAAGGGCCGGGGACTAGTCACGAGACCCAGTACTTC CASSPKGPGTSHETQYF
few TRBJ1-1 TRBV4-1 - TGCGCCAGCAGCCTATCGACGGGAATAGAAGCTTTCTTT CASSLSTGIEAFF
many TRBJ2-1 TRBV20-1 TRBD2 TGCAGTGCTAGAGATTGGCGGGGGGGCTCCTACAATGAGCAGTTCTTC CSARDWRGGSYNEQFF
few TRBJ2-7 TRBV6-6 - TGTGCCAGCAGTTACTCGGACGGAACCTACGAGCAGTACTTC CASSYSDGTYEQYF
few TRBJ2-5 TRBV2 - TGTGCCAGCAGTTGGGGACATAATTTCCAAGAGACCCAGTACTTC CASSWGHNFQETQYF
- TRBJ1-4 TRBV19 TRBD1 TGTGCCAGTAGTGAGCGGACAGGGACGAATGAAAAACTGTTTTTT CASSERTGTNEKLFF
few TRBJ2-4 TRBV4-1 - TGCGCCAGCAGCCAAGGAGCCAGGAGTCTACTAGCCAAAAACATTCAGTACTTC CASSQGARSLLAKNIQYF
- TRBJ2-7 TRBV4-3 - TGCGCCAGCAGCCAAGTTCACCGGGACCCGTCCTACGAGCAGTACTTC CASSQVHRDPSYEQYF
- TRBJ2-5 TRBV7-2 - TGTGCCAGCAGCCTTGGATCTTTCGAGACCCAGTACTTC CASSLGSFETQYF
few TRBJ2-7 TRBV6-2/TRBV6-3 - TGTGCCAGCAGTTATCACTCCTACGAGCAGTACTTC CASSYHSYEQYF
- TRBJ2-3 TRBV12-3/TRBV12-4 - TGTGCCAGCAGTCTTCAGGGCACAGGGGATACGCAGTATTTT CASSLQGTGDTQYF
few TRBJ1-6 TRBV4-1 - TGCGCCAGCAGCCAAGATCGAACAGCAGTTAATTCACCCCTCCACTTT CASSQDRTAVNSPLHF